This is a list of T cell receptor beta chains from one sample in a study of shared clonotypes between healthy human individuals. TCRdb's table, derived via immunoSEQ multiplex PCR, lists solely in-frame clones and lacks some. The sample yields 300,000 to 350,000 clones, over 70% seen once. The specimen was memory CD4+ T cells sorted from blood. These receptors were collected from a man aged 30 to 39 in good health. CDR3s include the opening cysteine and the closing phenylalanine or tryptophan. D genes are given only for firm matches. Clone size is stated in some rows and not others, as once, few, many or a class when expanded.

TRBV20-1	.	.	TRBJ1-2	TGCAGTGCCCGCCCCGGGAGCGGCTACACCTTC	CSARPGSGYTF
TRBV9	.	.	TRBJ1-3	TGTGCCAGCAGCGGACGGAACTCTGGAAACACCATATATTTT	CASSGRNSGNTIYF
TRBV2	.	TRBD1	TRBJ1-5	TGTGCCAGCACCCGGGACAGGACAAATAGCAATCAGCCCCAGCATTTT	CASTRDRTNSNQPQHF
TRBV15	.	.	TRBJ2-1	TGTGCCACCAGCAGAAAAGGGGCTTCCTACAATGAGCAGTTCTTC	CATSRKGASYNEQFF
TRBV30	.	.	TRBJ1-3	TGTGCCTGGGACAGACCCCCCGGCTCCATATATTTT	CAWDRPPGSIYF
TRBV2	once	TRBD1	TRBJ1-4	TGTGCCAGCAGTGGGGACAGGGGTGGGGAAAAACTGTTTTTT	CASSGDRGGEKLFF
TRBV5-1	.	TRBD1	TRBJ1-3	TGCGCCAGCAGCATCGGGACAGGGAGTAACACCATATATTTT	CASSIGTGSNTIYF
TRBV10-3	.	TRBD1	TRBJ2-2	TGTGCCATCAGTGAGCCCGACAGGGGCTGGGGGATGTTTTTT	CAISEPDRGWGMFF
TRBV7-6	few	TRBD2	TRBJ2-5	TGTGCCAGCAGCTTAGGACTAGCGGGAGTCTATGGGGAAGAGACCCAGTACTTC	CASSLGLAGVYGEETQYF
TRBV5-1	.	.	TRBJ1-1	TGCGCCAGCAGCTTGAATCCAGGACGAAACACTGAAGCTTTCTTT	CASSLNPGRNTEAFF